Described below is a single TCR beta chain sequence and its context. Its cognate antigen has yet to be identified. Qualities for individual bases were not recorded, and no much larger clone is one base off. These data are taken from a study of T cell responses to AZD1222 COVID-19 vaccine (dated by TCRdb to about 2021). Notes on the research overall: TCR sequencing was performed for fewer than 250 trial participants, of whom about 200 were given two doses of AZD1222 and roughly 25 were given two doses of MenACWY control vaccine. Trial participants were enrolled by age into subgroups of 18-55, 56-69 and 70-plus years, and around 140, 26 and 57 TCR-sequenced participants, respectively, were included in these subgroups. General conclusions and limits of the study: Vaccine-associated CD4 TCRs spanned the whole spike protein, with dominant responses in regions 160-218 and 743-854. Because no samples from the day 14 peak response were available, repertoires could be characterized only after the peak T cell response. After two AZD1222 doses, spike-specific TCR breadth and depth were significantly higher than at day 0 and than in MenACWY recipients. Reportedly, almost half of the unique spike-specific TCRs recognized epitopes lying outside the regions that are mutated in the B.1.351 and B.1.1.7 variants. In the small 56-69-year group, the increase in depth fell short of significance, most likely because of low power. Most participants were white British and females outnumbered males, and the authors suggested that clonal diversity may have been underestimated. Conclusions about previously exposed vaccinees were limited because only six AZD1222 recipients were SARS-CoV-2 seropositive at baseline.

The time point label, as the study defines it: baseline before first vaccination. What this sample's treatment or condition label stands for: meningococcal conjugate vaccine given as trial control. The vaccinee samples were drawn from two UK trials, COV001 and COV002, one of which was a single-blind randomized controlled phase 2/3 trial testing AZD1222 (ChAdOx1 nCoV-19) in healthy adults. For TCRbeta chain sequencing, PBMC samples from trial participants were taken at day 0 and at day 28 after the second dose. The germline V gene sets CDR1 to LGHNT and CDR2 to FRNRAP. From the cysteine through the phenylalanine, the CDR3 covers 17 amino acids. Only the CDR3 part of the read is kept: 51 bases, read in frame from the first base. V is shortened by 1 base, J by 2 bases, and the region joining them spans 12 bases. The CDR3 regions of human TCRbeta chains were subjected to immunosequencing. The study's processing was this. Repertoire TCRs were matched against a reference library of SARS-CoV-2-specific TCRs generated with the MIRA antigen-specificity platform. Breadth meant the fraction of unique TCRs that were SARS-CoV-2-associated, whereas depth meant the fraction of total T cells that were SARS-CoV-2-associated. Each spike-specific TCR was assigned to its reactive spike region and to a CD4 or CD8 class using the MIRA data. Log10-transformed breadth and depth values were compared by one-way ANOVA with Sidak's multiple comparisons tests. TCRdb re-hosts the immuneACCESS table, in-frame sequences only. Its copies lack some clones; in the studies checked, an unresolved V gene accounts for under half of them, and the cause for the rest is not known. That table is the source of V, J and clone size, and D and trimming were worked out from the DNA. In this sample the table shows 80,000 to 95,000 clones, around nine tenths of which occur a single time. Of the sample, around 2.8% falls within the top ten clones.

The chain is encoded by TRBV12-5 joined to TRBJ1-6; TRBD1 might be the D gene, on 6 matching bases. The material sequenced was peripheral blood, taken on day 0 of MenACWY control vaccination. This TCR was sampled from an adult in good health. The nucleotide sequence is given as TGTGCTAGTGGTTTGGGCAGGGGATTCACCTATAATTCACCCCTCCACTTT. Its translation reads: CASGLGRGFTYNSPLHF.